These 5 T cell receptor beta chains were all obtained from the same sample, sequenced in a study of blood T cell repertoires in COVID-19. Profiling relied on immunoSEQ multiplex PCR, and the TCRdb table lists in-frame clones only, not all of them. The repertoire holds roughly 400,000 clones, with about 86% as singletons. The sample comprised PBMCs or T cells enriched from blood (not recorded which). Receptors originate from a woman aged 45 to 65 who had recovered from COVID-19.

The V and J genes are TRBV19 and TRBJ1-2, with a tentative D call TRBD1 (5 bases). Germline assignment: CDR1 LNHDA and CDR2 SQIVND (reference sequence). This CDR3 region has 14 residues. Trimming pared 5 bases from V and 5 bases from J, leaving 15 bases between. CDR3 DNA: TGTGCCAGTAGTGCCGCGCGGGGGTTGTATGGCTACACCTTC. Translation: CASSAARGLYGYTF. Filled out from reference TRBV19 and TRBJ1-2, the complete variable domain reads DGGITQSPKYLFRKEGQNVTLSCEQNLNHDAMYWYRQDPGQGLRLIYYSQIVNDFQKGDIAEGYSVSREKKESFPLTVTSAQKNPTAFYLCASSAARGLYGYTFGSGTRLTVV.

This rearrangement joins TRBV7-9 to TRBJ1-4, with 9 bases aligning to TRBD1. Germline V gene data show CDR1 as SEHNR and CDR2 as FQNEAQ (reference sequence). With V trimmed by 5 bases and J by 1 base, 5 bases remained unmatched. The CDR3 consists of 16 residues. CDR3 protein: CASSRTGEGTNEKLFF. Here the CDR3 DNA reads TGTGCCAGCAGCAGGACAGGGGAGGGAACTAATGAAAAACTGTTTTTT.

This CDR3 is CASSKSGEPFNSPLHF. DNA of the CDR3: TGTGCCAGCAGCAAATCCGGGGAGCCCTTTAATTCACCCCTCCACTTT. This sequence joins TRBV21-1 and TRBJ1-6. TRBV21-1 is tagged as a pseudogene. This CDR3 has 16 residues.

The genes are TRBV7-3 and TRBJ2-1; weak D call: TRBD1 (6 bases). This CDR3 has 15 residues. Trimming took off 1 base at V and 5 bases at J, with 12 bases between the two ends. Germline V gives CDR1 SGHTA, CDR2 FQGTGA. CDR3 sequence (DNA): TGTGCCAGCAGCTTAAGTAGGACAGATAACAATGAGCAGTTCTTC. As protein: CASSLSRTDNNEQFF.

This clone was recorded a few times. The chain is built from TRBV7-2 and TRBJ1-1; 10 positions match TRBD1. The CDR3 spans 15 residues. V gave up 7 bases and J gave up 4 bases; unmatched junction bases: 9. Germline V lookup: CDR1 SGHTA, CDR2 FQGNSA. The CDR3 spells CASKGTGVSSTEAFF. The CDR3 DNA follows: TGTGCCAGCAAAGGGACAGGGGTCTCCAGCACTGAAGCTTTCTTT. Variable domain in full (rest from reference TRBV7-2 and TRBJ1-1): GAGVSQSPSNKVTEKGKDVELRCDPISGHTALYWYRQSLGQGLEFLIYFQGNSAPDKSGLPSDRFSAERTGGSVSTLTIQRTQQEDSAVYLCASKGTGVSSTEAFFGQGTRLTVV.